These 2 T cell receptor beta chains were all obtained from the same sample, sequenced in a study of CD8+ T cells in alopecia areata. RNA extraction and reverse transcription yielded cDNA as sequencing template. Method: immunoSEQ multiplex PCR; TCRdb's copy keeps in-frame clones and lacks some. The sample records some 31,000 clones, 65% to 80% being singletons. Specimen: NKG2D-low CD8+ T cells sorted from blood. The receptors were gathered from a human donor with alopecia areata.

This chain joins TRBV4-1 and TRBJ2-5, with 9 bases that match TRBD1. This CDR3 spans 15 amino acids. Germline V CDR1 and CDR2: MGHRA, YSYEKL. The ends lost 1 base at V and 5 bases at J; junction bases unmatched: 5. The CDR3: CASSQGGQGLETQYF. The CDR3 coding sequence is TGCGCCAGCAGCCAAGGAGGACAGGGGCTTGAGACCCAGTACTTC.

The chain is built from TRBV4-2 and TRBJ2-1; TRBD2 matches 9 bases. The CDR3 has 17 residues. After removal of 1 base from V and 5 bases from J, the junction contained 9 bases not matched to a gene. CDR1 and CDR2 from the germline V gene are LGHNA and YNFKEQ. The CDR3 region is CASSQGMRASGDNEQFF. For the CDR3, the DNA is TGTGCCAGCAGCCAAGGGATGAGGGCTAGCGGGGACAATGAGCAGTTCTTC.